These 27 T cell receptor beta chains came from one sample sequenced in a study of PD-L1 blockade in urothelial cancer. The assay was immunoSEQ multiplex PCR, and TCRdb's table has in-frame clones only and misses some. The repertoire has approximately 100,000 clones, roughly nine tenths of them found once; the top ten carry about 0.92%. The specimen comprised PBMCs, sampled around atezolizumab (anti-PD-L1) treatment. Every receptor here comes from a woman aged 80 or older with urothelial cancer.

The V call is TRBV5-1, the J call TRBJ2-7; 11 nucleotides align to TRBD1. The CDR3 consists of 16 residues. V shed 4 bases, J shed 7 bases, and the junction held 13 bases outside the gene matches. Germline CDR1 reads SGHRS; CDR2 reads YFSETQ. CDR3 bases: TGCGCCAGCAGCCTCGGAAGGTCGGACAGGGGGCGTGAGCAGTACTTC. It yields the protein CASSLGRSDRGREQYF. The full variable domain, its missing parts supplied by reference TRBV5-1 and TRBJ2-7, is KAGVTQTPRYLIKTRGQQVTLSCSPISGHRSVSWYQQTPGQGLQFLFEYFSETQRNKGNFPGRFSGRQFSNSRSEMNVSTLELGDSALYLCASSLGRSDRGREQYFGPGTRLTVT.

V gene TRBV19 combines with J gene TRBJ1-2; D remains unclear. Looked up from germline, CDR1 is LNHDA and CDR2 is SQIVND (reference sequence). CDR3 length: 13 residues. V lost 3 bases, J lost 8 bases, and 13 bases lay in between. The CDR3: CASSMIQNTGYTF. In DNA, the CDR3 is TGTGCCAGTAGTATGATCCAGAACACGGGCTACACCTTC.

The V call is TRBV15, the J call TRBJ1-4, with 9 bases that match TRBD1. The CDR3 sequence is 16 residues long. The J segment lost 2 bases and the V segment lost 6 bases, leaving 7 bases of the junction unmatched. The germline V gene encodes CDR1 LNHNV and CDR2 YYDKDF (reference sequence). CDR3 protein: CATRPGQGLTNEKLFF. Written as DNA, the CDR3 is TGTGCCACCAGACCGGGACAGGGTCTCACTAATGAAAAACTGTTTTTT.

The chain carries TRBV7-2 and TRBJ2-7, with D tentatively TRBD2 (5 bases). This CDR3 is built from 16 residues. Germline CDR1 and CDR2: SGHTA and FQGNSA. Trimming shortened V by 3 bases and J by 0 bases, and 15 bases separated the two germline ends. DNA for the CDR3: TGTGCCAGCAGCTTGGGTAGCGCCCGCCTCTCCTACGAGCAGTACTTC. Its protein product is CASSLGSARLSYEQYF. Full variable domain (rest looked up from reference TRBV7-2 and TRBJ2-7): GAGVSQSPSNKVTEKGKDVELRCDPISGHTALYWYRQSLGQGLEFLIYFQGNSAPDKSGLPSDRFSAERTGGSVSTLTIQRTQQEDSAVYLCASSLGSARLSYEQYFGPGTRLTVT.

This clone was recorded only once. This chain connects TRBV5-1 to TRBJ2-2; D may be TRBD1 (5 bases). Germline CDR1 is SGHRS and CDR2 is YFSETQ. The CDR3 totals 15 residues. V lost 5 bases to trimming and J lost 1 base, with 12 bases between them. The CDR3 is CASRQVNLNTGELFF. The CDR3 nucleotides read TGCGCCAGCAGACAGGTCAATCTGAACACCGGGGAGCTGTTTTTT.

The chain joins TRBV20-1 to TRBJ2-1; D possibly corresponds to TRBD2 (6 bases). Deletions cut 0 bases from V and 9 bases from J, with 6 bases between. The CDR3 totals 11 residues. The germline gives CDR1 DFQATT, CDR2 SNEGSKA (reference sequence). The chain's CDR3 is CSARDGGEQFF. In nucleotides, the CDR3 is TGCAGTGCTAGAGACGGGGGTGAGCAGTTCTTC.

With respect to this clone: The sample has other DNA sequences that encode this CDR3 too. The chain joins TRBV18 to TRBJ1-1, with D possibly matching TRBD1 (5 bases). The CDR3 covers 14 residues. Trimming took off 3 bases at V and 0 bases at J, with 8 bases between the two ends. Germline CDR1 is KGHSH and CDR2 is LQKENI. CDR3 DNA: TGTGCCAGCTCACCGCGACAGTTGAACACTGAAGCTTTCTTT. Translated, it gives CASSPRQLNTEAFF.

The chain is built from TRBV9 and TRBJ2-2, with D perhaps TRBD2 (6 bases). The length of the CDR3 is 16 residues. V lost 4 bases to trimming and J lost 12 bases, with 25 bases between them. CDR1 is SGDLS, CDR2 YYNGEE, per germline. The CDR3 spells CASSPGGQNAPGKLFF. For the CDR3, the DNA is TGTGCCAGCAGCCCCGGAGGGCAGAATGCACCGGGGAAGCTGTTTTTT.

This sequence joins TRBV28 and TRBJ2-1, with 11 bases matching TRBD2. The V gene's germline CDR1 is MDHEN and CDR2 SYDVKM. Trimming at V came to 6 bases and at J to 4 bases, leaving 8 bases not matched to a gene. This CDR3 has 16 residues. In DNA form, the CDR3 reads TGTGCCAGCAGACTCGGGACTAGCGGCCCTTACAATGAGCAGTTCTTC. Its protein product is CASRLGTSGPYNEQFF. Drawing the rest from reference TRBV28 and TRBJ2-1, the complete variable domain is DVKVTQSSRYLVKRTGEKVFLECVQDMDHENMFWYRQDPGLGLRLIYFSYDVKMKEKGDIPEGYSVSREKKERFSLILESASTNQTSMYLCASRLGTSGPYNEQFFGPGTRLTVL.

This chain connects TRBV15 to TRBJ1-4, with 7 bases fitting TRBD1. The V and J ends lost 1 base and 3 bases, in that order; junction bases with no gene match: 2. Per germline, CDR1 LNHNV and CDR2 YYDKDF (reference sequence). The CDR3 totals 15 residues. As DNA, the CDR3 is TGTGCCACCAGCAGAGGACAGGGAGCTAATGAAAAACTGTTTTTT. It yields the protein CATSRGQGANEKLFF.

The rearrangement joins TRBV30 to TRBJ2-1; no clear D. The CDR3 length is 12 residues. Germline V gene lookup returns CDR1 GTSNPN and CDR2 SVGIG (reference sequence). The V gene lost 6 bases and the J gene lost 9 bases, with 15 bases spanning the gap. The CDR3: CACQSGAAEQFF. For the CDR3, the DNA is TGTGCCTGCCAATCGGGTGCGGCTGAGCAGTTCTTC.

The V call is TRBV15, the J call TRBJ2-3; 7 bases are shared with TRBD1. CDR1 is LNHNV, CDR2 YYDKDF, per germline (reference sequence). Trimming removed 6 bases from V and 2 bases from J; junction bases left unmatched: 5. The CDR3 has 14 residues. This CDR3 is CATRGDSNTDTQYF. DNA for the CDR3: TGTGCCACCAGGGGGGACAGTAACACAGATACGCAGTATTTT.

V and J are TRBV4-1 and TRBJ2-7; the D gene is possibly TRBD2 (5 bases). CDR3 length: 12 amino acids. V dropped 5 bases and J dropped 6 bases, with 11 bases sitting between them. The germline CDR1 and CDR2 sequences are MGHRA and YSYEKL. CDR3 in amino acids: CASSYLAGEQYF. The CDR3 coding sequence is TGCGCCAGCAGCTATCTAGCAGGCGAGCAGTACTTC.

J is TRBJ1-1 and V is TRBV6-6; tentatively, D is TRBD1 (5 bases). The germline V and J ends were trimmed by 4 bases and 8 bases, with 8 bases remaining between them. CDR3 length: 11 amino acids. The germline CDR1 and CDR2 sequences are MNHNY and SVGAGI (reference sequence). The CDR3 reads CASSFGGEAFF. The CDR3 bases are TGTGCCAGCAGTTTCGGGGGGGAAGCTTTCTTT.

The gene calls are TRBV28 and TRBJ2-1, with 9 bases lining up with TRBD2. With V trimmed by 5 bases and J by 7 bases, 12 bases remained unmatched. The CDR3 is 16 residues long. The germline CDR1 and CDR2 sequences are MDHEN and SYDVKM. For the CDR3, the DNA is TGTGCCAGCAGTCCGTACGTAGCGGGAGTAATGAATGAGCAGTTCTTC. It is translated as CASSPYVAGVMNEQFF. Full variable domain (outside the CDR3, taken from reference TRBV28 and TRBJ2-1): DVKVTQSSRYLVKRTGEKVFLECVQDMDHENMFWYRQDPGLGLRLIYFSYDVKMKEKGDIPEGYSVSREKKERFSLILESASTNQTSMYLCASSPYVAGVMNEQFFGPGTRLTVL.

The chain combines TRBV7-2 with TRBJ1-1; D is unresolved. This CDR3 is 15 amino acids long. In germline, CDR1 is SGHTA, CDR2 FQGNSA. Trimming removed 5 bases from V and 1 base from J, with 14 bases in between. The CDR3 region has the DNA TGTGCCAGCAGCGCTGGACTGGAGGCGAACACTGAAGCTTTCTTT. Residues: CASSAGLEANTEAFF.

The chain is built from TRBV28 and TRBJ1-5; D not certain. The germline V gene has CDR1 MDHEN and CDR2 SYDVKM. The length of the CDR3 is 15 residues. The V end lost 0 bases, the J end lost 0 bases, and 6 bases lay between the germline ends. This CDR3 is CASSLWADSNQPQHF. CDR3 in DNA: TGTGCCAGCAGTTTATGGGCGGATAGCAATCAGCCCCAGCATTTT.

This clone was picked up a small number of times. This sequence joins TRBV27 and TRBJ2-7; TRBD1 matches at 7 bases. The CDR3 covers 15 residues. Germline assignment: CDR1 MNHEY and CDR2 SMNVEV (reference sequence). Trimming took 5 bases from V and 2 from J; bases not matched to a gene: 9. CDR3 nucleotide sequence: TGTGCCAGCAGTCCGATCGTGGGACAGACCTACGAGCAGTACTTC. Protein product: CASSPIVGQTYEQYF.

V gene TRBV12-1 combines with J gene TRBJ2-1; the DNA was not compared with TRBD1, the D call given in the table. TRBV12-1 is noted as a pseudogene. This CDR3 contains 16 residues. The CDR3 DNA is TGTGCCAGCAGCTTTGAAGTCCGGGACAGGGGTAATGAGCAGTTCTTC. Translated, it gives CASSFEVRDRGNEQFF.

This clone was counted a few times. This chain uses TRBV11-2 with TRBJ2-5; D may be TRBD2 (5 bases). The CDR3 runs to 14 residues. Looked up from germline, CDR1 is SGHAT and CDR2 is FQNNGV. Trimming left V 5 bases short and J 1 base short, with 11 bases between. This CDR3 is CASSHLASQETQYF. The CDR3 DNA reads as TGTGCCAGCAGCCACCTAGCCTCCCAAGAGACCCAGTACTTC.

The chain carries TRBV11-2 and TRBJ2-1; TRBD1 matches 8 bases. Looked up from germline, CDR1 is SGHAT and CDR2 is FQNNGV. The CDR3 totals 15 residues. Trimming took 5 bases from V and 1 from J; bases not matched to a gene: 4. The DNA for the CDR3 is TGTGCCAGCAGCCCATACAGGGGGTCCTACAATGAGCAGTTCTTC. This translates into CASSPYRGSYNEQFF.

The V and J genes are TRBV28 and TRBJ1-2, with D unclear. The V and J ends lost 6 bases and 6 bases respectively, with 23 bases between them. In germline, CDR1 is MDHEN, CDR2 SYDVKM. This CDR3 has 16 residues. CDR3 sequence reads: CASSPTGRVPFDGYTF. In nucleotides, the CDR3 is TGTGCCAGCAGCCCCACGGGGAGGGTGCCGTTTGATGGCTACACCTTC.

The chain joins TRBV27 to TRBJ1-5; D is uncertain. The V end was cut by 5 bases, the J end by 2 bases, with 13 bases between. Germline assignment: CDR1 MNHEY and CDR2 SMNVEV (reference sequence). The CDR3 contains 15 residues. The chain's CDR3 is CASSPPGIGNQPQHF. CDR3 DNA sequence: TGTGCCAGCAGTCCCCCGGGGATAGGCAATCAGCCCCAGCATTTT.

The V gene is TRBV27, the J gene TRBJ1-3; TRBD1 is a possible D gene (5 bases). The V end was cut by 2 bases, the J end by 2 bases, with 10 bases between. From germline, CDR1 is MNHEY and CDR2 SMNVEV (reference sequence). The CDR3 runs 15 residues. The CDR3 protein is CASSLAGGAGNTIYF. The CDR3, as DNA: TGTGCCAGCAGTTTAGCGGGGGGAGCTGGAAACACCATATATTTT.

J is TRBJ1-4 and V is TRBV9; TRBD1 agrees at 8 bases. V dropped 0 bases and J dropped 7; count of bases not matched to a gene: 5. The CDR3 runs 15 residues. Looked up from germline, CDR1 is SGDLS and CDR2 is YYNGEE. This chain's CDR3 is CASSVGRQGAEKLFF. CDR3 DNA sequence: TGTGCCAGCAGCGTAGGGAGGCAGGGGGCTGAAAAACTGTTTTTT. The variable domain in full, completed from reference TRBV9 and TRBJ1-4, reads DSGVTQTPKHLITATGQRVTLRCSPRSGDLSVYWYQQSLDQGLQFLIQYYNGEERAKGNILERFSAQQFPDLHSELNLSSLELGDSALYFCASSVGRQGAEKLFFGSGTQLSVL.

V gene TRBV19 combines with J gene TRBJ2-1, with D possibly matching TRBD2 (7 bases). Germline V gives CDR1 LNHDA, CDR2 SQIVND (reference sequence). CDR3 length equals 16 residues. V was shortened by 5 bases and J by 1 base, with 15 bases between the two germline ends. The CDR3 DNA reads TGTGCCAGTAGTCCCCAGGGGAGGGGATCCTACAATGAGCAGTTCTTC. Translated: CASSPQGRGSYNEQFF.

The rearrangement joins TRBV21-1 to TRBJ2-1; the table assigns TRBD2, which was not confirmed against the DNA. TRBV21-1 is a pseudogene. The CDR3 is made up of 18 amino acids. The CDR3 is CASSKVNSGRFAYNEQFF. In DNA form, the CDR3 reads TGTGCCAGCAGCAAAGTGAATAGCGGGAGGTTTGCCTACAATGAGCAGTTCTTC.